Listed below are T cell receptor beta chains from one sample, sequenced in a study of blood T cell repertoires in COVID-19. The method was immunoSEQ multiplex PCR; TCRdb's version includes in-frame clones alone and lacks a portion of them. Of over 200,000 clones in the sample, 80% to 90% were seen once. Sequencing was done on a sample of peripheral blood. The receptors were gathered from a man aged 45-65 years with COVID-19, enrolled during active disease. Each CDR3 is given with its conserved first and last residue. The D gene is left open where the match is weak. The size field is filled for only some rows; it gives once, few, many or a size class.

clone_size cdr3_length j_call v_call d_call cdr3_nt cdr3_aa
few 16 TRBJ2-3 TRBV7-8 - TGTGCCAGCAGGTTCTTCTCCGTTTCTAGCACAGATACGCAGTATTTT CASRFFSVSSTDTQYF
- 12 TRBJ2-7 TRBV12-3/TRBV12-4 TRBD1 TGTGCCAGCAGCTCTACCCGGGACAGGGGACATTTC CASSSTRDRGHF
few 14 TRBJ1-5 TRBV18 TRBD1 TGTGCCAGCTCACCTTCAGGGGGCGGACAGCCCCAGCATTTT CASSPSGGGQPQHF
- 15 TRBJ2-5 TRBV6-2/TRBV6-3 - TGTGCCAGCAGTTACGACAGAAGGAACCAAGAGACCCAGTACTTC CASSYDRRNQETQYF
- 15 TRBJ2-2 TRBV5-1 - TGCGCCAGCAGCTTGCGAGAGGATGGGACCGGGGAGCTGTTTTTT CASSLREDGTGELFF
- 18 TRBJ2-6 TRBV9 - TGTGCCAGCAGCGTAGGCGCCGGTAGGAGCTCTGGGGCCAACGTCCTGACTTTC CASSVGAGRSSGANVLTF
- 13 TRBJ2-5 TRBV7-9 TRBD2 TGTGCCACCACTAGCGGGGGGATAGAGACCCAGTACTTC CATTSGGIETQYF
- 17 TRBJ2-7 TRBV3-1/TRBV3-2 - TGTGCCAGCAGCCAAGACAGGGCTTCTGATATTAACTACGAGCAGTACTTC CASSQDRASDINYEQYF
- 13 TRBJ2-1 TRBV15 - TGTGCCACCAGCAGAGCTTTCTACAATGAGCAGTTCTTC CATSRAFYNEQFF
- 12 TRBJ1-6 TRBV6-4 - TGTGCCATCAACCCTGAGCCTTCACCCCTCCACTTT CAINPEPSPLHF
- 14 TRBJ2-7 TRBV18 - TGTGCCAGCTCACCACCAGTGACAGAGCACGAGCAGTACTTC CASSPPVTEHEQYF
- 15 TRBJ1-2 TRBV6-2/TRBV6-3 - TGTGCCAGCAGTACCGGACAGACAGCTAACTATGGCTACACCTTC CASSTGQTANYGYTF
- 15 TRBJ2-2 TRBV28 - TGTGCCAGCAGTGAGTGGGCAGGGAACGCCGGGGAGCTGTTTTTT CASSEWAGNAGELFF
- 11 TRBJ2-7 TRBV14 - TGTGCCAGCAGCCAAGGACAGTTGCAGTACTTC CASSQGQLQYF
- 17 TRBJ2-5 TRBV10-3 TRBD2 TGTGCCATCAGTGAGTCGATCGGGGCGGGGGGGCCCGTGACCCAGTACTTC CAISESIGAGGPVTQYF
- 17 TRBJ2-7 TRBV27 TRBD1 TGTGCCAGCAGTTCTCCCGGGTGGACAGGGGTGAAAGGGGAGCAGTACTTC CASSSPGWTGVKGEQYF
- 14 TRBJ1-1 TRBV5-1 TRBD1 TGCGCCAGCAGCTGGGACAGGGGGCATTCTGAAGCTTTCTTT CASSWDRGHSEAFF
- 15 TRBJ2-7 TRBV6-5 TRBD2 TGTGCCAGCACGAGCAGGGCTAGCGGGGACGGCGAGCAGTACTTC CASTSRASGDGEQYF
once 16 TRBJ2-1 TRBV5-1 TRBD2 TGCGCCAGCAGCCGTTTGACTAGCGGAGTAAACAATGAGCAGTTCTTC CASSRLTSGVNNEQFF
once 15 TRBJ2-5 TRBV3-1/TRBV3-2 TRBD2 TGTGCCAGTGGACTAGCGGGGGAGAGGAGGGAGACCCAGTACTTC CASGLAGERRETQYF
- 13 TRBJ2-5 TRBV19 - TGTGCCAGTCTGGACCAGGGTCAAGAGACCCAGTACTTC CASLDQGQETQYF
- 17 TRBJ2-2 TRBV3-1/TRBV3-2 - TGTGCCAGCAGCCAATCTGACGTGACTACCAACACCGGGGAGCTGTTTTTT CASSQSDVTTNTGELFF
- 15 TRBJ2-1 TRBV28 TRBD1 TGTGCCAGCAGTACGACAGGGCTACCCTACAATGAGCAGTTCTTC CASSTTGLPYNEQFF
- 16 TRBJ2-7 TRBV6-5 - TGTGCCAGCAGTTACTCCTGGGGCTCGGGCATCTACGAGCAGTACTTC CASSYSWGSGIYEQYF
- 15 TRBJ2-7 TRBV5-4 TRBD1 TGTGCCAGCAGCTCGGGACAGGGGACCTCCTACGAGCAGTACTTC CASSSGQGTSYEQYF
- 16 TRBJ2-3 TRBV7-9 - TGTGCCAGCAGCATTCAGGCGGGGGCGGGCACAGATACGCAGTATTTT CASSIQAGAGTDTQYF
- 14 TRBJ2-1 TRBV19 - TGTGCCAGTAGCTTTATAGGGAGAAGGGATGAGCAGTTCTTC CASSFIGRRDEQFF
- 13 TRBJ1-3 TRBV12-3/TRBV12-4 - TGTGCCAGCGCGGCGGAATCTGGAAACACCATATATTTT CASAAESGNTIYF
- 13 TRBJ1-1 TRBV19 - TGTGCCAGTATCGCTGGCTGGTCCGCAGAAGCTTTCTTT CASIAGWSAEAFF
- 13 TRBJ2-5 TRBV4-3 TRBD2 TGCGCCAGGGGACGGGGGGGCAGGGAGACCCAGTACTTC CARGRGGRETQYF
- 14 TRBJ2-2 TRBV12-5 TRBD2 TGTGCTAGTGGCTCCGGACTAGCCGCCGGGGAGCTGTTTTTT CASGSGLAAGELFF
- 16 TRBJ1-2 TRBV6-1 - TGTGCCAGCAGTGAACAATTGACAGCTACTAACTATGGCTACACCTTC CASSEQLTATNYGYTF
few 15 TRBJ1-4 TRBV5-1 TRBD1 TGCGCCAGCAGCTTAAGTGACAGGGGGCAAGAAAAACTGTTTTTT CASSLSDRGQEKLFF
- 15 TRBJ2-7 TRBV18 TRBD2 TGTGCCAGCTCCCCCTTTCGGGCGGGAGCCTACGAGCAGTACTTC CASSPFRAGAYEQYF
- 14 TRBJ2-7 TRBV3-1/TRBV3-2 - TGTGCCAGCAGCCAAACTCGGGGGACCTACGAGCAGTACTTC CASSQTRGTYEQYF